This passage covers 10 T cell receptor beta chains from one sample sequenced in a study of multiple sclerosis patients with progressive multifocal leukoencephalopathy. Sequencing was performed with immunoSEQ multiplex PCR; in TCRdb, only in-frame clones are kept and a portion is missing. The data show tens of thousands of clones, more than 75% seen once. Documented time point: before natalizumab initiation. Material for sequencing was PBMCs. The source of these receptors is a human donor with multiple sclerosis.

The CDR3 here is CASSYRQTNQPQHF. CDR3 bases: TGTGCCAGCAGTTACCGCCAGACTAATCAGCCCCAGCATTTT. This chain connects TRBV6-5 to TRBJ1-5, with no clear D. The CDR3 loop spans 14 amino acids. V shed 2 bases and J shed 4 bases, with 9 bases lying between them. The V gene's germline CDR1 is MNHEY and CDR2 SVGAGI.

The chain uses TRBV5-1 and TRBJ1-1; tentatively, D is TRBD1 (6 bases). CDR3 size: 14 residues. The V end lost 0 bases, the J end lost 7 bases, and 13 bases lay between the germline ends. The germline V gene encodes CDR1 SGHRS and CDR2 YFSETQ. The CDR3 region has the DNA TGCGCCAGCAGCTTGGCCGCGGGGGCAAGTGAAGCTTTCTTT. Translating it yields CASSLAAGASEAFF.

V is TRBV7-9 and J is TRBJ2-5, with a tentative D call TRBD2 (5 bases). The ends were cut back, 5 bases at V and 2 bases at J, with 12 bases in the middle. The CDR3 length is 14 residues. CDR1 SEHNR and CDR2 FQNEAQ come from the germline V gene (reference sequence). CDR3 DNA: TGTGCCAGCAGCCCAGAGCGGATACAAGAGACCCAGTACTTC. Translation gives CASSPERIQETQYF.

The CDR3 DNA is TGTGCCAGAAGCTCCCACACTGAAGCTTTCTTT. Encoded protein: CARSSHTEAFF. The chain links TRBV5-3 to TRBJ1-1; D not resolved. TRBV5-3 is classed as an ORF, of uncertain function. This CDR3 is built from 11 residues. V gave up 3 bases and J gave up 3 bases, with 3 bases separating them.

V gene TRBV11-2 combines with J gene TRBJ1-2; 7 bases are a match to TRBD1. The CDR3 loop spans 14 amino acids. CDR1 is SGHAT and CDR2 is FQNNGV in the germline V gene. Unmatched junction bases numbered 3, after V lost 3 bases and J lost 2 bases. CDR3 coding DNA: TGTGCCAGCAGCTTGGACAGGTTGAACTATGGCTACACCTTC. This encodes CASSLDRLNYGYTF.

The genes are TRBV6-4 and TRBJ2-3, with a possible D match to TRBD1 (7 bases). Germline V CDR1 and CDR2: MRHNA, SNTAGT. The CDR3 covers 14 residues. V was pared by 8 bases and J by 3 bases, with 15 bases between. This CDR3 is CASSPGGKTDTQYF. The CDR3 DNA follows: TGTGCCAGCTCCCCAGGGGGGAAGACAGATACGCAGTATTTT.

The V call is TRBV6-5, the J call TRBJ1-2, with TRBD1 identical over 8 bases. The junction had 2 bases not matched to a gene; V was cut back by 5 bases and J by 3 bases. CDR1 is MNHEY, CDR2 SVGAGI, per germline. There are 13 residues in the CDR3. The CDR3 is CASSRDRHYGYTF. The CDR3 nucleotides are TGTGCCAGCAGTCGGGACAGGCACTATGGCTACACCTTC.

Points on this clone: Other nucleotide sequences in the sample specify the same CDR3. V gene TRBV7-9 combines with J gene TRBJ2-3; 12 nucleotides align to TRBD2. The V and J ends lost 5 bases and 3 bases, in that order; junction bases with no gene match: 9. There are 17 residues in the CDR3. Germline-derived CDR1 and CDR2 are SEHNR and FQNEAQ (reference sequence). The CDR3 region has the DNA TGTGCCAGCAGCCCTCGGACTAGCGGGGACCCTACAGATACGCAGTATTTT. It is translated as CASSPRTSGDPTDTQYF.

The chain has TRBV7-2 and TRBJ1-2; D possibly corresponds to TRBD1 (6 bases). The ends were cut back, 4 bases at V and 0 bases at J, with 15 bases in the middle. The CDR3 extends over 16 amino acids. Germline lookup yields CDR1 SGHTA and CDR2 FQGNSA. The DNA for the CDR3 is TGTGCCAGCAGCTACGCCGACAGGCTACCTAACTATGGCTACACCTTC. It translates to CASSYADRLPNYGYTF.

The chain links TRBV9 to TRBJ1-2; D is possibly TRBD1 (6 bases). With 7 bases removed from V and 5 bases from J, the gap between germline ends came to 15 bases. The CDR3 has 13 residues. Germline loops: CDR1 SGDLS, CDR2 YYNGEE. CDR3 region: CASRTDSSYGYTF. The CDR3 DNA reads as TGTGCCAGCCGGACAGATTCCTCTTATGGCTACACCTTC.